One sample yielded the 14 T cell receptor beta chains listed below, sequenced in a study of control samples from healthy donors and cancer patients. TCRdb's copy holds only in-frame clones and misses some; the assay was immunoSEQ multiplex PCR. The table lists about 80,000 clones, roughly nine tenths of them singletons. The sample comprised blood. The receptors shown here come from a man aged 50 or older in good health.

V usage is TRBV5-1 and J usage is TRBJ1-6; D perhaps matches TRBD1 (6 bases). CDR1 and CDR2 from the germline V gene are SGHRS and YFSETQ. This CDR3 is 15 amino acids long. Trimming removed 2 bases at V and 7 bases at J, with 13 bases between. CDR3 sequence (DNA): TGCGCCAGCAGCTTTAATCCAGGGGACAATTCACCCCTCCACTTT. Its translation: CASSFNPGDNSPLHF.

This chain connects TRBV13 to TRBJ2-7, with TRBD2 matching 9 bases. Trimming at V came to 3 bases and at J to 0 bases, leaving 3 bases not matched to a gene. Germline V gene data show CDR1 as PRHDT and CDR2 as FYEKMQ (reference sequence). The CDR3 totals 15 residues. DNA for the CDR3: TGTGCCAGCAGCTTCCTAGCGGGGACCTCCTACGAGCAGTACTTC. Its translation is CASSFLAGTSYEQYF.

The rearrangement links TRBV13 to TRBJ2-5; D remains unclear. V lost 4 bases and J 4 bases, leaving 10 bases between the germline ends. This CDR3 has 13 residues. Germline values: CDR1 PRHDT, CDR2 FYEKMQ (reference sequence). CDR3 bases: TGTGCCAGCAGCTCCGGGCCTGGAGAGACCCAGTACTTC. Its translation: CASSSGPGETQYF.

The CDR3 loop is CASSQALDRISYGYTF. The CDR3 DNA reads as TGTGCCAGCAGCCAAGCGTTGGACAGAATAAGCTATGGCTACACCTTC. The chain combines TRBV3-1 (or the pseudogene TRBV3-2) with TRBJ1-2; tentative D call: TRBD1 (6 bases). The CDR3 is 16 amino acids. Trimming stripped 1 base from V and 4 bases from J, with 16 bases between. Germline V gene sequence: CDR1 LGHDT, CDR2 YNNKEL (reference sequence).

This chain links TRBV5-1 with TRBJ1-1, with D maybe TRBD1 (6 bases). V gave up 3 bases and J gave up 0 bases, with 12 bases separating them. Per the germline V gene, CDR1 is SGHRS and CDR2 is YFSETQ. The CDR3 spans 15 residues. CDR3 DNA sequence: TGCGCCAGCAGCTCCGGACAGACCATGAACACTGAAGCTTTCTTT. Protein product: CASSSGQTMNTEAFF.

The chain uses TRBV9 and TRBJ2-5; D ambiguous. With 0 bases removed from V and 5 bases from J, the gap between germline ends came to 14 bases. CDR1 is SGDLS, CDR2 YYNGEE, per germline. The CDR3 covers 15 residues. The CDR3 loop reads CASSVGPSQRETQYF. The CDR3 DNA follows: TGTGCCAGCAGCGTAGGGCCTTCGCAGAGGGAGACCCAGTACTTC.

The chain joins TRBV6-5 to TRBJ1-2; D gene unclear. The CDR3 contains 12 residues. Trimming pared 8 bases from V and 8 bases from J, leaving 15 bases between. Germline CDR1 and CDR2: MNHEY and SVGAGI. CDR3 sequence: CASRLDASGYTF. CDR3 nucleotide sequence: TGTGCCAGCCGTCTTGACGCTAGCGGCTACACCTTC.

The chain has TRBV5-4 and TRBJ1-5; a possible D gene is TRBD1 (5 bases). Germline-derived CDR1 and CDR2 are SGHNT and YYREEE (reference sequence). The CDR3 loop spans 15 amino acids. V gave up 2 bases and J gave up 0 bases, with 9 bases separating them. The CDR3 is CASSFGGNSNQPQHF. CDR3 in DNA: TGTGCCAGCAGCTTCGGGGGGAATAGCAATCAGCCCCAGCATTTT.

The chain uses TRBV3-1 (or the pseudogene TRBV3-2) and TRBJ2-1, with 15 bases that match TRBD2. The length of the CDR3 is 14 residues. In germline, CDR1 is LGHDT, CDR2 YNNKEL (reference sequence). V shed 5 bases, J shed 14 bases, and the junction held 7 bases outside the gene matches. The CDR3 coding sequence is TGTGCCAGCAGCTCCCGGACTAGCGGGGGGGAAAAGTTCTTC. Translating it yields CASSSRTSGGEKFF.

CDR3 residues: CASSYDSPNYGYTF. CDR3 coding DNA: TGTGCCAGCAGTTATGACAGCCCCAACTATGGCTACACCTTC. J is TRBJ1-2 and V is TRBV6-5, with a possible D match to TRBD1 (5 bases). V dropped 3 bases and J dropped 2 bases, with 10 bases sitting between them. Germline CDR1 is MNHEY and CDR2 is SVGAGI. The CDR3 is 14 residues long.

V gene TRBV3-1 (or the pseudogene TRBV3-2) combines with J gene TRBJ1-1; possibly TRBD1 for D (5 bases). V was shortened by 2 bases and J by 6 bases, with 13 bases between the two germline ends. The CDR3 totals 14 residues. The germline CDR1 and CDR2 sequences are LGHDT and YNNKEL (reference sequence). CDR3 in DNA: TGTGCCAGCAGCCAAATTTCAGGGAGAGCTGAAGCTTTCTTT. It codes for CASSQISGRAEAFF.

This rearrangement joins TRBV13 to TRBJ2-1; maybe TRBD1 (6 bases). Germline V gene lookup returns CDR1 PRHDT and CDR2 FYEKMQ (reference sequence). The CDR3 has 14 residues. The V end lost 0 bases, the J end lost 13 bases, and 16 bases lay between the germline ends. In nucleotides, the CDR3 is TGTGCCAGCAGCTTAGGCCCTTCTAGGGGGAAACAGTTCTTC. This codes for CASSLGPSRGKQFF.

V gene TRBV5-1 combines with J gene TRBJ2-1, with a weak D call TRBD1 (6 bases). The CDR3 covers 16 residues. Germline lookup yields CDR1 SGHRS and CDR2 YFSETQ. Trimming took off 2 bases at V and 0 bases at J, with 12 bases between the two ends. This chain's CDR3 is CASSFYRASSYNEQFF. The DNA of the CDR3 is TGCGCCAGCAGCTTTTACAGGGCCAGCTCCTACAATGAGCAGTTCTTC.

This clone is a singleton in its sample. J is TRBJ1-3 and V is TRBV6-1, with unresolved D. This CDR3 is 15 amino acids long. V lost 3 bases to trimming and J lost 4 bases, with 13 bases between them. Germline CDR1 and CDR2: MNHNS and SASEGT. In DNA form, the CDR3 reads TGTGCCAGCAGTGAGGGCTCCCGGTCGGGAAACACCATATATTTT. This gives the protein CASSEGSRSGNTIYF.